The 22 T cell receptor beta chains below come from one sample, sequenced in a study of T cell responses to AZD1222 COVID-19 vaccine (dated by TCRdb to 2020 to 2023). The sample's time point label, decoded: baseline before first vaccination. Library method: the immunoSEQ multiplex PCR assay. TCRdb obtained this table from immuneACCESS and retained in-frame rearrangements with V and J assigned. These tables miss some clones; where compared with another copy, unresolved V genes account for less than half of the shortfall, and the remainder is unexplained. Recorded for this sample are approximately 110,000 clones; more than 90% of them occurred a single time. Together, the top ten hold around 2% of the sample. The specimen was peripheral blood, collected on day 0 of AZD1222 vaccination. The receptors come from an adult in good health.

The chain combines TRBV9 with TRBJ1-1; D call uncertain. The CDR3 has 13 residues. V gave up 0 bases and J gave up 11 bases, with 14 bases separating them. Germline V gene data show CDR1 as SGDLS and CDR2 as YYNGEE. The CDR3 nucleotides read TGTGCCAGCAGCGTAGGCCTGGCACCCCGGGCTTTCTTT. It translates to CASSVGLAPRAFF.

The J gene is TRBJ1-5, the V gene TRBV6-4; D is undetermined. Germline V lookup: CDR1 MRHNA, CDR2 SNTAGT. The CDR3 runs 14 residues. Between the trimmed V and J ends, which lost 3 bases and 2 bases, there was a span of 8 bases. This CDR3 is CASSERVGNQPQHF. The CDR3 DNA reads as TGTGCCAGCAGTGAGAGGGTCGGCAATCAGCCCCAGCATTTT.

This chain connects TRBV4-1 to TRBJ2-7; 11 bases are shared with TRBD1. The CDR3 spans 16 residues. Germline assignment: CDR1 MGHRA and CDR2 YSYEKL. The V and J ends lost 0 bases and 0 bases, in that order; junction bases with no gene match: 1. This chain's CDR3 is CASSQEGTGGSYEQYF. In DNA, the CDR3 is TGCGCCAGCAGCCAAGAGGGGACAGGGGGCTCCTACGAGCAGTACTTC.

CDR3 residues: CASSQTQGSNQPQHF. CDR3 in DNA: TGTGCCAGCAGCCAGACACAGGGTAGCAATCAGCCCCAGCATTTT. The chain employs TRBV3-1 (or the pseudogene TRBV3-2) and TRBJ1-5; D is possibly TRBD1 (6 bases). V lost 3 bases and J lost 0, with 9 bases in between. Germline loops: CDR1 LGHDT, CDR2 YNNKEL (reference sequence). The CDR3 length is 15 residues.

The chain recombines TRBV30 with TRBJ1-2; TRBD1 might be the D (5 bases). V dropped 0 bases and J dropped 8 bases, with 10 bases sitting between them. Germline CDR1 reads GTSNPN; CDR2 reads SVGIG (reference sequence). CDR3 size: 12 residues. The CDR3 here is CAWSVGAGGYTF. Here the CDR3 DNA reads TGTGCCTGGAGTGTAGGGGCAGGCGGCTACACCTTC.

The chain recombines TRBV28 with TRBJ1-2; D not resolved. This CDR3 has 13 amino acids. V was cut by 5 bases and J by 4 bases, with 11 bases left in between. Germline V gene data show CDR1 as MDHEN and CDR2 as SYDVKM. The CDR3 loop is CASSLGGSYGYTF. CDR3 nucleotide sequence: TGTGCCAGCAGTCTCGGCGGGTCCTATGGCTACACCTTC.

This chain uses TRBV3-1 (or the pseudogene TRBV3-2) with TRBJ1-2, with D uncertain. The germline gives CDR1 LGHDT, CDR2 YNNKEL (reference sequence). The V end was cut by 3 bases, the J end by 0 bases, with 11 bases between. This CDR3 has 15 residues. CDR3 region: CASSHRYTANYGYTF. In DNA form, the CDR3 reads TGTGCCAGCAGCCATCGGTACACAGCTAACTATGGCTACACCTTC.

The chain is built from TRBV4-1 and TRBJ1-1; 9 bases fit TRBD1. V was clipped by 9 bases and J by 1 base; unmatched bases: 18. The CDR3 runs to 18 residues. From germline, CDR1 is MGHRA and CDR2 YSYEKL. The CDR3 loop reads CASAGTGKISTQNTEAFF. The CDR3 DNA follows: TGCGCCAGTGCCGGGACAGGGAAAATTTCCACTCAGAACACTGAAGCTTTCTTT.

This clone was seen a single time. The genes are TRBV4-1 and TRBJ1-2; D might be TRBD1 (5 bases). V lost 4 bases and J lost 0, with 12 bases in between. The CDR3 sequence is 15 residues long. Germline CDR1 MGHRA, CDR2 YSYEKL. The CDR3 nucleotides read TGCGCCAGCAGCCGCGCACCGGGACCTAACTATGGCTACACCTTC. Translated, it gives CASSRAPGPNYGYTF.

This chain connects TRBV20-1 to TRBJ1-4; D not certain. CDR3 length: 13 residues. Trimming cost V 3 bases and J 5 bases, with 10 bases left between them. Germline V gene lookup returns CDR1 DFQATT and CDR2 SNEGSKA (reference sequence). Here the CDR3 reads CSASSTGNEKLFF. CDR3 in DNA: TGCAGTGCTAGTTCCACCGGAAATGAAAAACTGTTTTTT.

This clone was detected only once. The chain joins TRBV4-1 to TRBJ1-1, with D unresolved. The CDR3 is 15 residues long. The V end lost 1 base, the J end lost 1 base, and 10 bases lay between the germline ends. Germline CDR1 MGHRA, CDR2 YSYEKL. CDR3 bases: TGCGCCAGCAGCCAAGGTCAATGGACGAACACTGAAGCTTTCTTT. Protein sequence: CASSQGQWTNTEAFF.

The chain employs TRBV18 and TRBJ1-1; D gene unclear. V was cut by 3 bases and J by 1 base, with 6 bases left in between. Germline V gene sequence: CDR1 KGHSH, CDR2 LQKENI. There are 13 residues in the CDR3. The CDR3 DNA sequence: TGTGCCAGCTCACCTTCCGAGAACACTGAAGCTTTCTTT. Its protein product is CASSPSENTEAFF.

The chain carries TRBV10-1 and TRBJ2-1; no definite D call. CDR1 is WNHNN, CDR2 SYGVQD, per germline (reference sequence). V lost 4 bases to trimming and J lost 5 bases, with 9 bases between them. The CDR3 is 13 amino acids. The CDR3: CASSASPNNEQFF. The CDR3 nucleotides are TGCGCCAGCAGTGCTAGTCCCAACAATGAGCAGTTCTTC.

V gene TRBV3-1 (or the pseudogene TRBV3-2) combines with J gene TRBJ1-6, with TRBD1 matching over 9 bases. In germline, CDR1 is LGHDT, CDR2 YNNKEL (reference sequence). The CDR3 contains 15 residues. J lost 7 bases, V lost 3 bases, and 4 bases had no gene match. The chain's CDR3 is CASSHSGQGNSPLHF. DNA of the CDR3: TGTGCCAGCAGCCACTCGGGACAGGGCAATTCACCCCTCCACTTT.

J is TRBJ2-6 and V is TRBV15; no clear D. Looked up from germline, CDR1 is LNHNV and CDR2 is YYDKDF (reference sequence). V lost 0 bases and J 1 base, leaving 7 bases between the germline ends. This CDR3 comprises 16 residues. Here the CDR3 DNA reads TGTGCCACCAGCAGAGAGAGGAAGTCTGGGGCCAACGTCCTGACTTTC. It codes for CATSRERKSGANVLTF.

This chain uses TRBV3-1 (or the pseudogene TRBV3-2) with TRBJ2-7; the D gene is possibly TRBD2 (6 bases). Trimming removed 5 bases from V and 3 bases from J, with 14 bases in between. The V gene's germline CDR1 is LGHDT and CDR2 YNNKEL (reference sequence). This CDR3 is 14 amino acids long. The CDR3 nucleotides are TGTGCCAGCAGCTTAGGAGGGACGGACTACGAGCAGTACTTC. Its translation is CASSLGGTDYEQYF.

Points on this clone: Other DNA sequences in the sample encode the same CDR3. The V call is TRBV20-1, the J call TRBJ1-3; D remains unclear. The CDR3 covers 11 residues. Germline V lookup: CDR1 DFQATT, CDR2 SNEGSKA (reference sequence). V lost 4 bases and J 0 bases, leaving 1 base between the germline ends. The CDR3, as DNA: TGCAGTGCTACCTCTGGAAACACCATATATTTT. It yields the protein CSATSGNTIYF.

In its sample, this clone was seen once. J is TRBJ1-1 and V is TRBV5-1; D is undetermined. Per the germline V gene, CDR1 is SGHRS and CDR2 is YFSETQ. Between the trimmed V and J ends, which lost 0 bases and 1 base, there was a span of 10 bases. The CDR3 is made up of 15 amino acids. This CDR3 reads CASSLDLGQNTEAFF. CDR3 nucleotides: TGCGCCAGCAGCTTGGATCTCGGGCAGAACACTGAAGCTTTCTTT.

This sequence joins TRBV6-5 and TRBJ1-5; no clear D gene. Germline V gene lookup returns CDR1 MNHEY and CDR2 SVGAGI. The CDR3 covers 14 residues. The V gene lost 1 base and the J gene lost 2 bases, with 6 bases spanning the gap. The CDR3 nucleotides are TGTGCCAGCAGTTACTTAGGCGGCAATCAGCCCCAGCATTTT. Translation gives CASSYLGGNQPQHF.

This clone has just one count. This chain joins TRBV28 and TRBJ1-1; D unresolved. V lost 7 bases and J 4 bases, leaving 10 bases between the germline ends. This CDR3 is built from 12 residues. Germline V gene lookup returns CDR1 MDHEN and CDR2 SYDVKM. The CDR3 region has the DNA TGTGCCAGCATCTTACACGGCACTGAAGCTTTCTTT. Its protein product is CASILHGTEAFF.

This sequence joins TRBV7-9 and TRBJ2-4, with no clear D. The CDR3 is 14 amino acids. Germline V gene sequence: CDR1 SEHNR, CDR2 FQNEAQ (reference sequence). Between the trimmed V and J ends, which lost 0 bases and 4 bases, there was a span of 7 bases. The CDR3 sequence is CASSLAQIKNIQYF. The DNA for the CDR3 is TGTGCCAGCAGCTTAGCGCAGATAAAAAACATTCAGTACTTC. The whole variable domain, filled in from reference TRBV7-9 and TRBJ2-4, reads DTGVSQNPRHKITKRGQNVTFRCDPISEHNRLYWYRQTLGQGPEFLTYFQNEAQLEKSRLLSDRFSAERPKGSFSTLEIQRTEQGDSAMYLCASSLAQIKNIQYFGAGTRLSVL.

The chain is built from TRBV11-3 and TRBJ2-1; D is possibly TRBD1 or TRBD2 (5 bases each). The germline CDR1 and CDR2 sequences are SGHNT and YENEEA. The CDR3 contains 14 residues. Trimming took 5 bases from V and 4 from J, leaving 12 bases between them. CDR3 in DNA: TGTGCCAGCAGCACTTGGGACGGATACAATGAGCAGTTCTTC. Translating gives CASSTWDGYNEQFF.